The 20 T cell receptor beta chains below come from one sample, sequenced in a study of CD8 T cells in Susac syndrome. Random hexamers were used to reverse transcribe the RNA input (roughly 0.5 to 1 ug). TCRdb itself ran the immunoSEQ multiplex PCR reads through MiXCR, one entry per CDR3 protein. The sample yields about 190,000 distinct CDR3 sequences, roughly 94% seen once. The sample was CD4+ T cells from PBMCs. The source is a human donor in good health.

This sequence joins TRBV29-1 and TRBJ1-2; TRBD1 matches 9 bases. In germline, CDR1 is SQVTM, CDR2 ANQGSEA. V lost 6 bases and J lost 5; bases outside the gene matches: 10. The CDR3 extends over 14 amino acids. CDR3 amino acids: CSVGSTGGEYGYTF. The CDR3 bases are TGCAGCGTGGGAAGTACAGGGGGCGAGTATGGCTACACCTTC. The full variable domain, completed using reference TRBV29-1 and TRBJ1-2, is SAVISQKPSRDICQRGTSLTIQCQVDSQVTMMFWYRQQPGQSLTLIATANQGSEATYESGFVIDKFPISRPNLTFSTLTVSNMSPEDSSIYLCSVGSTGGEYGYTFGSGTRLTVV.

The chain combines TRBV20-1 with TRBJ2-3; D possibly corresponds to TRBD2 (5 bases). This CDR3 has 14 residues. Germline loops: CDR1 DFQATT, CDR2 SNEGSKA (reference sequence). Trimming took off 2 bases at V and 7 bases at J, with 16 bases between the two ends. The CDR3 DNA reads TGCAGTGCTAGAAGTGCGGCTAGCCCCAATACGCAGTATTTT. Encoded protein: CSARSAASPNTQYF.

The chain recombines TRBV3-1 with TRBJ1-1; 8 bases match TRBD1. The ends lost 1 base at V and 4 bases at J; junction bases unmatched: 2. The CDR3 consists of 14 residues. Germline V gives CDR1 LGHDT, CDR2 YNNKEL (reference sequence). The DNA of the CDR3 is TGTGCCAGCAGCCAAGCAGGGGGCAGCACTGAAGCTTTCTTT. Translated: CASSQAGGSTEAFF.

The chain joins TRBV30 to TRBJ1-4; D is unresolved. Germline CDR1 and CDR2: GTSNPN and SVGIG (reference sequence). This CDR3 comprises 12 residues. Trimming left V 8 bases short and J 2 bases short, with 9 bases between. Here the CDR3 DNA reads TGTGCCGGAAGAGGGACTAATGAAAAACTGTTTTTT. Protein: CAGRGTNEKLFF.

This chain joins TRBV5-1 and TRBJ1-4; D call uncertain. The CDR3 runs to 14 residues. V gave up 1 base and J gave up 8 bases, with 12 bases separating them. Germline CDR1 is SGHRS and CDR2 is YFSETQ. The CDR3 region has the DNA TGCGCCAGCAGCTTGAACACGGCAAGGGAAAAACTGTTTTTT. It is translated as CASSLNTAREKLFF.

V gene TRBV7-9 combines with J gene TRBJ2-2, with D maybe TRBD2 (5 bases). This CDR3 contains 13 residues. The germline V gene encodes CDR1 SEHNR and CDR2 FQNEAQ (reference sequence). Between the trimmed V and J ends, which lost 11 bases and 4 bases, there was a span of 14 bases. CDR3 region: CAPGREITGELFF. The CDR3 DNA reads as TGTGCCCCCGGTAGGGAGATCACCGGGGAGCTGTTTTTT.

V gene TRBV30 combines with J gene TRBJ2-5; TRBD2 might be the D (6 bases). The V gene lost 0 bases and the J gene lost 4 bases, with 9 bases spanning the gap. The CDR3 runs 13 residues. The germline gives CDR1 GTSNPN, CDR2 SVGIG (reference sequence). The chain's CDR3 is CAWSVRGAETQYF. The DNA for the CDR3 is TGTGCCTGGAGTGTGCGGGGCGCAGAGACCCAGTACTTC.

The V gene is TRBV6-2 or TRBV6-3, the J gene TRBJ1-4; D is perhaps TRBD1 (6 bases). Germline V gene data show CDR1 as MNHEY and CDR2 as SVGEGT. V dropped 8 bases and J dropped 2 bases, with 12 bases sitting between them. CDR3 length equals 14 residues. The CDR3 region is CASGRTATNEKLFF. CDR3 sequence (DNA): TGTGCCAGCGGACGGACAGCTACTAATGAAAAACTGTTTTTT.

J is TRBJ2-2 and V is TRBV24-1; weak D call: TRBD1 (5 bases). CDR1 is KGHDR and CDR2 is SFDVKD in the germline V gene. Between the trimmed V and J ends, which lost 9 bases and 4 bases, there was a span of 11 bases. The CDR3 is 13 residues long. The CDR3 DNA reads TGTGCCACCGTTTCAGGGATCACCGGGGAGCTGTTTTTT. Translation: CATVSGITGELFF.

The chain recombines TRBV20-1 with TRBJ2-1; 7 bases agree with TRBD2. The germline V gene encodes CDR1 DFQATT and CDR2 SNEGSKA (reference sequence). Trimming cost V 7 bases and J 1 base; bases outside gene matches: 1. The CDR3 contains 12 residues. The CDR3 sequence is CSGEGSYNEQFF. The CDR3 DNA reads TGCAGTGGGGAGGGATCCTACAATGAGCAGTTCTTC.

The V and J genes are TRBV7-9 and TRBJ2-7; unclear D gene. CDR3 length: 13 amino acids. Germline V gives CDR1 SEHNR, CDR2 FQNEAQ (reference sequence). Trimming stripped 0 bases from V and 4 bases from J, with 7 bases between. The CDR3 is CASSLAQGYEQYV. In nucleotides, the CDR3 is TGTGCCAGCAGCTTAGCGCAAGGGTACGAGCAGTACGTC.

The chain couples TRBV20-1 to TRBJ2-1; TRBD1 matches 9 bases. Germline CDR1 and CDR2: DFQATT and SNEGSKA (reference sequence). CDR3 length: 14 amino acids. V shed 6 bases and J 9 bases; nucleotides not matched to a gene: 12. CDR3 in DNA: TGCAGTGCCAGCCGGGACAGGGTTCTAAGTGAGCAGTTCTTC. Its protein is CSASRDRVLSEQFF.

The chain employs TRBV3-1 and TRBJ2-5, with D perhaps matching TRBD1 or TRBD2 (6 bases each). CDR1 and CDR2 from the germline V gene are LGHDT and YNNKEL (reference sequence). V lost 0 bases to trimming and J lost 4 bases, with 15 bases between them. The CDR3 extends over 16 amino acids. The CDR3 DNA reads TGTGCCAGCAGCCAAGACGTCGGGGGCTCATCAGAGACCCAGTACTTC. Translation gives CASSQDVGGSSETQYF.

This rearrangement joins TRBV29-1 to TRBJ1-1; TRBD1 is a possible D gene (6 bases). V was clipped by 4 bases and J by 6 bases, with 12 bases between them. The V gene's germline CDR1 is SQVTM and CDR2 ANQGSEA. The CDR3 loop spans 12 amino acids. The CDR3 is CSVVPGGPEAFF. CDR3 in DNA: TGCAGCGTTGTCCCCGGGGGGCCTGAAGCTTTCTTT.

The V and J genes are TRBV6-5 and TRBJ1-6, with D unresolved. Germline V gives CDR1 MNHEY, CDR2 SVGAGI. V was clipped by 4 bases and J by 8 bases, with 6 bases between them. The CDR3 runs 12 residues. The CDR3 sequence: CASSSYDSPLHF. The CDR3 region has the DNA TGTGCCAGCAGTTCCTACGATTCACCCCTCCACTTT.

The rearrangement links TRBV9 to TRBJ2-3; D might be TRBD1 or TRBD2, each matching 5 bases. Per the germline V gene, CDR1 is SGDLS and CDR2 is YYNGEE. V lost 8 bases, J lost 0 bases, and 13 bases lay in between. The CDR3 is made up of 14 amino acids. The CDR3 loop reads CASLRDPSTDTQYF. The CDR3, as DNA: TGTGCCAGTCTCCGGGACCCGAGCACAGATACGCAGTATTTT.

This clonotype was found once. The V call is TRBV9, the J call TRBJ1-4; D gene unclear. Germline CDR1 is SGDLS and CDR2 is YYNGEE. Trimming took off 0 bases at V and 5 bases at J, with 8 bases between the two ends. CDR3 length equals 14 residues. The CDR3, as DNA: TGTGCCAGCAGCGTAGACAGCGACAATGAAAAACTGTTTTTT. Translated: CASSVDSDNEKLFF.

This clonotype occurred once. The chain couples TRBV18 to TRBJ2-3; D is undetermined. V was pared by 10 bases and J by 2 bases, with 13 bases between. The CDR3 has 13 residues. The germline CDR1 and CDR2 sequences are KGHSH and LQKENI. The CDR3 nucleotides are TGTGCCACCTCGCTTGGTTACACAGATACGCAGTATTTT. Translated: CATSLGYTDTQYF.

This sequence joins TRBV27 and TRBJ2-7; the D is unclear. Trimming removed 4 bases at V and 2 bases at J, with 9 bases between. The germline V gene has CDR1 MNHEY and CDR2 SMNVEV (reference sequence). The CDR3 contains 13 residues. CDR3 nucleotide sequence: TGTGCCAGCAGTTCCCGACCCCCCTACGAGCAGTACTTC. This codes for CASSSRPPYEQYF.

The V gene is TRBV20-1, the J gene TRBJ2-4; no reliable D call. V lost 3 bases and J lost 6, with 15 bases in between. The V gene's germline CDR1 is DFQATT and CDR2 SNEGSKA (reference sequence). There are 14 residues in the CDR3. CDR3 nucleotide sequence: TGCAGTGCTAGTAAGACCCGAACCTCAAACATTCAGTACTTC. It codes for CSASKTRTSNIQYF.